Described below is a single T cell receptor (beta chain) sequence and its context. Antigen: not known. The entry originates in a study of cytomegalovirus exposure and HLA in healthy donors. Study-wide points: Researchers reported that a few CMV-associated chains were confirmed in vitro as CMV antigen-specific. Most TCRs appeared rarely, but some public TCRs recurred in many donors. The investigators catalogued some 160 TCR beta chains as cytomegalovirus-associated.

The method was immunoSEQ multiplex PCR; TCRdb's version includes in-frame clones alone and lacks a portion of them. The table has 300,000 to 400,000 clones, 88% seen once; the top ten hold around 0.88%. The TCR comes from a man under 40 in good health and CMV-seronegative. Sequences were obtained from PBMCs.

Here the CDR3 DNA reads TGTGCCAGCAGCTTAACTAGACTCACCGGCCATGAGCAGTTCTTC. As protein: CASSLTRLTGHEQFF. The V gene is TRBV7-2, the J gene TRBJ2-1, with D possibly TRBD2 on 5 matching bases. With 2 bases removed from V and 8 bases from J, the gap between germline ends came to 16 bases. This CDR3 region has 15 residues. Germline-derived CDR1 and CDR2 are SGHTA and FQGNSA.